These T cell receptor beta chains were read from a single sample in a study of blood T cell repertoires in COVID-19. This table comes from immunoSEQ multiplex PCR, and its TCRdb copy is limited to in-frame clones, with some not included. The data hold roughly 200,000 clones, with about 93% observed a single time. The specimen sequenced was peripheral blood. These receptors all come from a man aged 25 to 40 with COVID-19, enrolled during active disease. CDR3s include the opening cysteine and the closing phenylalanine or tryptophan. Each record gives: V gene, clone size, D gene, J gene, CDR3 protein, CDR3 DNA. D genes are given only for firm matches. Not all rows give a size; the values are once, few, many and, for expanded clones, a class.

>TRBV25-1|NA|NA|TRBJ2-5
CASSEGAQEETQYF
TGTGCCAGCAGTGAGGGGGCGCAGGAAGAGACCCAGTACTTC
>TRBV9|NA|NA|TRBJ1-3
CASSPRGVTLGNTIYF
TGTGCCAGCAGCCCCCGGGGGGTAACGCTTGGAAACACCATATATTTT
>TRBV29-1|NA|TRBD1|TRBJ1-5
CSVEGAGGQPQHF
TGCAGCGTAGAGGGGGCTGGTGGTCAGCCCCAGCATTTT
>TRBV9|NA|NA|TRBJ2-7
CASSVGTSTYEQYF
TGTGCCAGCAGCGTAGGGACTTCTACCTACGAGCAGTACTTC
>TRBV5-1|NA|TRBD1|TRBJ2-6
CASSLGGDRTGRSGANVLTF
TGCGCCAGCAGCTTGGGTGGCGATAGGACAGGCCGCTCTGGGGCCAACGTCCTGACTTTC
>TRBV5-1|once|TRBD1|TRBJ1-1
CASSLAYGQGHGTEAFF
TGCGCCAGCAGCTTGGCCTACGGACAGGGACACGGCACTGAAGCTTTCTTT
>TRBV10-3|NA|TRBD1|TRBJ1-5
CAINDRGQNQPQHF
TGTGCCATCAATGACAGGGGGCAGAATCAGCCCCAGCATTTT
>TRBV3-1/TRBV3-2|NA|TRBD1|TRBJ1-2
CASSRMGQGYGYTF
TGTGCCAGCAGCCGAATGGGACAGGGGTATGGCTACACCTTC
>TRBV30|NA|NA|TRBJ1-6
CAWSPGEQHNSPLHF
TGTGCCTGGAGTCCAGGGGAACAGCATAATTCACCCCTCCACTTT
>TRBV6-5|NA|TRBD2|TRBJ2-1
CASSREGGEQFF
TGTGCCAGCAGTCGGGAGGGGGGTGAGCAGTTCTTC
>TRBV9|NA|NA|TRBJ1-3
CASSVDSLDSGNTIYF
TGTGCCAGCAGCGTAGACAGCCTTGACTCTGGAAACACCATATATTTT
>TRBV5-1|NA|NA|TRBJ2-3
CASSLGQAADTQYF
TGCGCCAGCAGCTTGGGACAGGCGGCGGATACGCAGTATTTT
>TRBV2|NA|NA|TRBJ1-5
CASSAQENQPQHF
TGTGCCAGCAGTGCGCAGGAAAATCAGCCCCAGCATTTT
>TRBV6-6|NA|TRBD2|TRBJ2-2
CASRATGTTNTGELFF
TGTGCCAGCAGAGCCACCGGGACTACTAACACCGGGGAGCTGTTTTTT
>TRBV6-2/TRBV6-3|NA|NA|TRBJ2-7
CASSYLYEQYF
TGTGCCAGCAGTTACCTCTACGAGCAGTACTTC
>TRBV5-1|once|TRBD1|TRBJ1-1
CASSQGQLNTEAFF
TGCGCCAGCAGCCAGGGACAGTTGAACACTGAAGCTTTCTTT
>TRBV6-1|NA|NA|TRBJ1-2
CASSEAPGIYGYTF
TGTGCCAGCAGTGAAGCTCCAGGGATATATGGCTACACCTTC
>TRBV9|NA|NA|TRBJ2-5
CASSVASLPWETQYF
TGTGCCAGCAGCGTAGCTAGCCTTCCATGGGAGACCCAGTACTTC
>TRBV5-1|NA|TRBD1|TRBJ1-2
CASSSKESGTAPNYGYTF
TGCGCCAGCAGCTCTAAAGAATCCGGGACAGCCCCTAACTATGGCTACACCTTC
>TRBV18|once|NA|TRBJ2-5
CASSPRGTPQETQYF
TGTGCCAGCTCACCAAGGGGGACACCCCAAGAGACCCAGTACTTC